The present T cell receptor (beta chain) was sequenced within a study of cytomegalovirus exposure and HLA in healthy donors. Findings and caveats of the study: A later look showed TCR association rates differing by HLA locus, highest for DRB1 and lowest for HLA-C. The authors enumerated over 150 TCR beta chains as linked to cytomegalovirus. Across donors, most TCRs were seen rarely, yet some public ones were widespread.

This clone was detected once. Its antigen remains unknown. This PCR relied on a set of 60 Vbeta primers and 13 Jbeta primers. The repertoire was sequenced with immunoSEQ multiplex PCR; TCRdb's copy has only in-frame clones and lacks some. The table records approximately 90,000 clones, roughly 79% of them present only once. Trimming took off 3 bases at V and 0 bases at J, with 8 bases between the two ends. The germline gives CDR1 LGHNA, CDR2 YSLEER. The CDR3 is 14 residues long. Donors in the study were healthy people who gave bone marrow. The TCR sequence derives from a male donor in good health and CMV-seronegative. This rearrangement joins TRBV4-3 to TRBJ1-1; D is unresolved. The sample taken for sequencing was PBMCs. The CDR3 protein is CASSQQAMNTEAFF. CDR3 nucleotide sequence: TGCGCCAGCAGCCAGCAGGCGATGAACACTGAAGCTTTCTTT.